The 8 T cell receptor beta chains in this list originate from one sample, sequenced in a study of OX40 agonist ivuxolimab in advanced cancers. Only in-frame clones appear in the TCRdb table, and some are missing; sequencing was by immunoSEQ multiplex PCR. The sample consists of 60,000 to 75,000 clones, approximately 90% of them appearing once. Sequencing used CD4+ or CD8+ T cells sorted from blood, obtained in a trial of the OX40 agonist ivuxolimab. Receptor source: an adult with an advanced solid tumor such as melanoma, head and neck, liver or kidney cancer.

The chain has TRBV5-4 and TRBJ1-2, with D uncertain. V was clipped by 2 bases and J by 7 bases, with 9 bases between them. The CDR3 consists of 12 residues. Looked up from germline, CDR1 is SGHNT and CDR2 is YYREEE (reference sequence). DNA of the CDR3: TGTGCCAGCAGCTTAAGCAGGAGTGGCTACACCTTC. This codes for CASSLSRSGYTF. The variable domain in full, completed from reference TRBV5-4 and TRBJ1-2, reads ETGVTQSPTHLIKTRGQQVTLRCSSQSGHNTVSWYQQALGQGPQFIFQYYREEENGRGNFPPRFSGLQFPNYSSELNVNALELDDSALYLCASSLSRSGYTFGSGTRLTVV.

The chain combines TRBV9 with TRBJ2-2; 8 bases align to TRBD1. The V and J ends lost 7 bases and 1 base, in that order; junction bases with no gene match: 6. Germline V lookup: CDR1 SGDLS, CDR2 YYNGEE. The CDR3 runs to 15 residues. In DNA form, the CDR3 reads TGTGCCAGCGCCTTCGGGACAGGGAACACCGGGGAGCTGTTTTTT. Residues: CASAFGTGNTGELFF. Full variable domain (remainder filled in from reference TRBV9 and TRBJ2-2): DSGVTQTPKHLITATGQRVTLRCSPRSGDLSVYWYQQSLDQGLQFLIQYYNGEERAKGNILERFSAQQFPDLHSELNLSSLELGDSALYFCASAFGTGNTGELFFGEGSRLTVL.

The gene calls are TRBV5-5 and TRBJ2-1, with 9 bases aligning to TRBD2. The CDR3 has 15 amino acids. V was pared by 4 bases and J by 11 bases, with 13 bases of the junction left unmatched. Germline V gene data show CDR1 as SGHKS and CDR2 as YYEKEE (reference sequence). This CDR3 is CASSPGGGGAPKQFF. DNA for the CDR3: TGTGCCAGCAGCCCAGGCGGCGGGGGGGCCCCCAAGCAGTTCTTC. The entire variable domain, with the rest obtained from reference TRBV5-5 and TRBJ2-1, is as follows: DAGVTQSPTHLIKTRGQQVTLRCSPISGHKSVSWYQQVLGQGPQFIFQYYEKEERGRGNFPDRFSARQFPNYSSELNVNALLLGDSALYLCASSPGGGGAPKQFFGPGTRLTVL.

The rearrangement links TRBV7-9 to TRBJ1-5; TRBD1 matches 7 bases. The J segment lost 2 bases and the V segment lost 1 base, leaving 2 bases of the junction unmatched. From germline, CDR1 is SEHNR and CDR2 FQNEAQ (reference sequence). CDR3 length equals 15 residues. The CDR3 sequence is CASSLDRGGNQPQHF. The CDR3 region has the DNA TGTGCCAGCAGCTTAGACAGGGGAGGCAATCAGCCCCAGCATTTT.

The rearrangement joins TRBV7-3 to TRBJ2-7; no definite D call. Trimming took off 5 bases at V and 1 base at J, with 12 bases between the two ends. The CDR3 loop spans 14 amino acids. Germline V gene lookup returns CDR1 SGHTA and CDR2 FQGTGA. This chain's CDR3 is CASSPTDGSYEQYF. The CDR3 region has the DNA TGTGCCAGCAGCCCTACCGACGGTTCCTACGAGCAGTACTTC.

This chain joins TRBV4-1 and TRBJ1-5; maybe TRBD1 (5 bases). This CDR3 spans 16 amino acids. The V and J ends lost 1 base and 6 bases respectively, with 16 bases between them. Germline CDR1 is MGHRA and CDR2 is YSYEKL. CDR3 sequence reads: CASSQGQEGLSQPQHF. CDR3 sequence (DNA): TGCGCCAGCAGCCAAGGTCAGGAGGGGCTAAGTCAGCCCCAGCATTTT.

This chain connects TRBV11-2 to TRBJ2-7; 8 bases line up with TRBD1. Germline CDR1 is SGHAT and CDR2 is FQNNGV. CDR3 length: 14 residues. The ends lost 2 bases at V and 4 bases at J; junction bases unmatched: 4. DNA for the CDR3: TGTGCCAGCAGCTTAAGTACAGGGGGATACGAGCAGTACTTC. It specifies CASSLSTGGYEQYF.

This chain joins TRBV2 and TRBJ1-5; D gene uncertain. The V end was cut by 6 bases, the J end by 3 bases, with 12 bases between. The germline V gene encodes CDR1 SNHLY and CDR2 FYNNEI. The CDR3 loop spans 14 amino acids. CDR3 in amino acids: CASSDWGNNQPQHF. The CDR3 region has the DNA TGTGCCAGCAGCGACTGGGGAAACAATCAGCCCCAGCATTTT.